The sequence of this T cell receptor (beta chain) was determined in a study of T cell repertoires in cytomegalovirus infection. Study information: Public signatures in TCR beta pointed to CMV infection and matching HLA type.

Between the trimmed V and J ends, which lost 0 bases and 0 bases, there was a span of 8 bases. Germline loops: CDR1 SGHAT, CDR2 FQNNGV. This CDR3 has 15 amino acids. General observations from the study: Cumulative public TCR beta family frequency identified carriers of CMV plus the relevant HLA. HLA-C-restricted, CMV-specific TCR beta clonotypes were dominant ex vivo.

This clonotype was observed a few times. Its antigen remains unknown. A single record per CDR3 protein comes from TCRdb applying MiXCR to the reads. The sample shows about 98,000 distinct CDR3 sequences, more than 15% of them seen only once. Sequenced input: PBMCs. The TCR comes from a human donor in good health (CMV status not recorded). Some clones in this sample may be carry-over from other donors' samples. The genes are TRBV11-2 and TRBJ1-1, with D tentatively TRBD1 (5 bases). The CDR3 reads CASSLDGGMNTEAFF. For the CDR3, the DNA is TGTGCCAGCAGCTTAGACGGGGGAATGAACACTGAAGCTTTCTTT.